The clone carrying this T cell receptor (beta chain) was observed many times. This entry is derived from a study of T-cell reconstitution after alpha-beta-depleted transplantation in children. Unique molecular identifiers were used to barcode this TCRbeta library. TCRdb fed the PCR reads into MiXCR, producing one record per CDR3 protein. The top ten hold roughly a quarter of the sample, which has 250,000 to 300,000 distinct CDR3 sequences, more than 9% seen once. The ends lost 1 base at V and 7 bases at J; junction bases unmatched: 12. CDR1 and CDR2 (germline): LGHNA, YNFKEQ. The CDR3 runs to 16 residues.

The V gene is TRBV4-2, the J gene TRBJ2-7; 8 nucleotides match TRBD2. This TCR came from a male patient aged 2 to 10 who had a stem cell transplant for chronic granulomatous disease, so the T cells may come from the graft donor. The specimen comprised peripheral blood, sampled 180 days after TCRalphabeta/CD19-depleted stem cell transplant. CDR3 in amino acids: CASSQVSPGGAGEQYF. The CDR3 DNA reads TGTGCCAGCAGCCAAGTGTCACCGGGAGGGGCGGGAGAGCAGTACTTC.